This TCR beta chain was captured by sequencing in a study of beta chain features in type 1 diabetes. Study-wide findings and caveats: More deletions and fewer insertions at VDJ junctions were found in patients with type 1 diabetes. Because the template was cDNA, high-expressing cells might be over-represented. People with Type 1 diabetes carried modestly yet significantly shorter TCRB CDR3s in all four CD4+ subsets.

With 2 bases removed from V and 4 bases from J, the gap between germline ends came to 10 bases. The CDR3 extends over 13 amino acids. CDR1 and CDR2 from the germline V gene are GTSNPN and SVGIG (reference sequence). Sequencing targeted expressed TCRB transcripts, as all isolated RNA had been reverse transcribed. Assay: immunoSEQ multiplex PCR; the TCRdb copy retains only in-frame clones and omits some. The sample contains roughly 290,000 clones, approximately 15% of which appear only once. About this clone: Its antigen remains unknown.

This TCR was sampled from a man between 18 and 29 years old with type 1 diabetes. Input material: naive CD4+ T cells from blood. The chain is built from TRBV30 and TRBJ2-3; a weak D match, TRBD1 (5 bases). Here the CDR3 reads CAWSKQTADTQYF. CDR3 nucleotides: TGTGCCTGGAGTAAACAGACAGCAGATACGCAGTATTTT.